Listed below are T cell receptor beta chains from one sample, sequenced in a study of OX40 agonist ivuxolimab in advanced cancers. Here immunoSEQ multiplex PCR was the method, and the copy in TCRdb shows in-frame clones only, minus some. The data show some 70,000 clones, with 70% to 90% seen just once and roughly 8% held by the top ten. Source: CD4+ or CD8+ T cells sorted from blood, taken in a trial of the OX40 agonist ivuxolimab. The receptor source for this set is an adult with an advanced solid tumor such as melanoma, head and neck, liver or kidney cancer. The CDR3 runs from the conserved cysteine through the conserved F or W. Each record gives: J gene, D gene, clone size, V gene, CDR3 protein, CDR3 DNA. D genes are given only for firm matches. The listing skips clone size in some rows; elsewhere it reads once, few, many or a size class.

TRBJ1-1	NA	once	TRBV14	CASSQDMPPMNTEAFF	TGTGCCAGCAGCCAAGATATGCCGCCGATGAACACTGAAGCTTTCTTT
TRBJ2-5	NA	NA	TRBV19	CASSSPGVETQYF	TGTGCCAGTAGTAGCCCAGGGGTAGAGACCCAGTACTTC
TRBJ2-5	NA	NA	TRBV2	CASTALRSGETQYF	TGTGCCAGCACGGCGTTAAGATCGGGGGAGACCCAGTACTTC
TRBJ1-5	NA	few	TRBV19	CASKSGVYQPQHF	TGTGCCAGTAAGAGCGGGGTTTATCAGCCCCAGCATTTT
TRBJ1-2	TRBD1	few	TRBV30	CAWMRDRVKGSGYTF	TGTGCCTGGATGAGGGACAGGGTAAAGGGTAGTGGCTACACCTTC
TRBJ1-3	NA	NA	TRBV5-8	CASSFNPGNTIYF	TGTGCCAGCAGCTTTAATCCTGGAAACACCATATATTTT
TRBJ2-3	TRBD1	NA	TRBV5-1	CASSSKTGGGSDTQYF	TGCGCCAGCAGCTCTAAGACAGGGGGAGGTTCAGATACGCAGTATTTT
TRBJ2-7	NA	NA	TRBV7-6	CASSSMFSSGEQYF	TGTGCCAGCAGCTCCATGTTTAGCTCTGGAGAGCAGTACTTC
TRBJ2-2	NA	NA	TRBV19	CASSIGGHTGELFF	TGTGCCAGTAGTATCGGAGGGCACACCGGGGAGCTGTTTTTT
TRBJ2-5	NA	once	TRBV19	CASSTDSPETQYF	TGTGCCAGTAGTACGGACAGTCCCGAGACCCAGTACTTC
TRBJ2-1	NA	once	TRBV27	CASSFRRGEQFF	TGTGCCAGCAGTTTTAGACGGGGCGAGCAGTTCTTC
TRBJ1-5	TRBD1	few	TRBV19	CASSIGGQANQPQHF	TGTGCCAGTAGTATAGGGGGACAGGCGAATCAGCCCCAGCATTTT
TRBJ2-3	NA	NA	TRBV18	CASSPLSYTDTQYF	TGTGCCAGCTCACCGTTGAGTTACACAGATACGCAGTATTTT
TRBJ1-2	NA	NA	TRBV6-6	CASSRRDYGYTF	TGTGCCAGCAGTCGACGGGATTATGGCTACACCTTC
TRBJ2-3	TRBD2	NA	TRBV4-1	CASSPGGGRTDTQYF	TGCGCCAGCAGCCCGGGGGGGGGCCGGACAGATACGCAGTATTTT
TRBJ2-7	NA	once	TRBV5-8	CASSFEYSYEQYF	TGTGCCAGCAGCTTCGAGTACTCCTACGAGCAGTACTTC
TRBJ1-1	NA	NA	TRBV5-1	CASSLALNTEAFF	TGCGCCAGCAGCTTGGCCCTGAACACTGAAGCTTTCTTT
TRBJ2-7	NA	NA	TRBV18	CASSPRDNYEQYF	TGTGCCAGCTCACCACGGGACAACTACGAGCAGTACTTC
TRBJ2-3	TRBD2	NA	TRBV7-2	CASSSGAAGETDTQYF	TGTGCCAGCAGCTCCGGTGCAGCGGGAGAGACAGATACGCAGTATTTT
TRBJ1-4	TRBD1	NA	TRBV5-1	CASTLTGAKGEKLFF	TGCGCCAGCACGCTGACAGGGGCAAAGGGGGAAAAACTGTTTTTT
TRBJ1-2	NA	few	TRBV4-2	CASSQEQGVGGYTF	TGTGCCAGCAGCCAAGAGCAGGGAGTAGGTGGCTACACCTTC
TRBJ2-7	NA	few	TRBV10-3	CAISEGLPATYEQYF	TGTGCCATCAGTGAAGGGTTGCCGGCGACCTACGAGCAGTACTTC
TRBJ2-3	NA	NA	TRBV30	CAWSGGAADTQYF	TGTGCCTGGAGTGGCGGGGCGGCAGATACGCAGTATTTT
TRBJ1-1	TRBD1	NA	TRBV5-6	CASSRDRGNTEAFF	TGTGCCAGCAGCCGGGACAGGGGGAACACTGAAGCTTTCTTT
TRBJ2-7	NA	NA	TRBV6-5	CASSYVRYAYEQYF	TGTGCCAGCAGTTATGTTAGGTACGCCTACGAGCAGTACTTC
TRBJ2-5	TRBD2	NA	TRBV7-3	CASSYGLAGGLETQYF	TGTGCCAGCAGCTACGGACTAGCGGGGGGGCTGGAGACCCAGTACTTC
TRBJ1-1	NA	once	TRBV5-1	CASSLGVRAEAFF	TGCGCCAGCAGCTTAGGAGTTAGAGCTGAAGCTTTCTTT
TRBJ2-5	NA	NA	TRBV9	CASSVDGRDKTQYF	TGTGCCAGCAGCGTAGATGGTAGGGACAAGACCCAGTACTTC
TRBJ1-1	NA	few	TRBV11-1	CASSLDIMNTEAFF	TGTGCCAGCAGCTTAGACATAATGAACACTGAAGCTTTCTTT
TRBJ2-1	TRBD2	NA	TRBV5-1	CASSLRRGGNEQFF	TGCGCCAGCAGCTTGAGACGGGGGGGCAATGAGCAGTTCTTC
TRBJ2-6	NA	NA	TRBV4-2	CASSHASSGANVLTF	TGTGCCAGCAGCCACGCATCCTCTGGGGCCAACGTCCTGACTTTC
TRBJ1-6	NA	few	TRBV5-6	CASSFGGVRDSPLHF	TGTGCCAGCAGCTTCGGGGGGGTGAGGGATTCACCCCTCCACTTT
TRBJ2-7	TRBD1	NA	TRBV7-2	CASSQQGGRSSYEQYF	TGTGCCAGCAGCCAGCAAGGGGGCAGGTCCTCCTACGAGCAGTACTTC
TRBJ1-1	NA	NA	TRBV30	CAWVPRGYTEAFF	TGTGCCTGGGTTCCCCGGGGTTACACTGAAGCTTTCTTT
TRBJ1-4	TRBD1	NA	TRBV7-2	CASSPGQRNEKLFF	TGTGCCAGCAGCCCGGGACAGAGAAATGAAAAACTGTTTTTT
TRBJ2-1	NA	NA	TRBV11-3	CASSPGLRNEQFF	TGTGCCAGCAGCCCGGGACTTCGCAATGAGCAGTTCTTC
TRBJ1-1	NA	NA	TRBV7-8	CASSFQNTEAFF	TGTGCCAGCAGCTTTCAGAACACTGAAGCTTTCTTT